The 28 T cell receptor beta chains presented below share a single source sample, sequenced in a study of T cell repertoires in cytomegalovirus infection. MiXCR, run by TCRdb on the reads, gives a single entry per CDR3 protein. The sample lists approximately 500,000 distinct CDR3 sequences; about 11% were seen once. The specimen sequenced was PBMCs. All receptors derive from a human donor in good health (CMV status not recorded). Some clones in this sample may be carry-over from other donors' samples.

V usage is TRBV27 and J usage is TRBJ1-2; 7 bases are a match to TRBD1. J gave up 6 bases and V 5 bases, and 3 bases lay outside the gene matches. The CDR3 totals 12 residues. Germline values: CDR1 MNHEY, CDR2 SMNVEV (reference sequence). The CDR3 is CASSLTGNGYTF. CDR3 bases: TGTGCCAGCAGTCTGACAGGGAATGGCTACACCTTC.

The chain is built from TRBV7-3 and TRBJ2-2; D could derive from TRBD1 or TRBD2 (5 bases each). The V end was cut by 1 base, the J end by 0 bases, with 6 bases between. CDR1 and CDR2 from the germline V gene are SGHTA and FQGTGA. The CDR3 contains 15 residues. CDR3 amino acids: CASSLMGPNTGELFF. The CDR3 DNA reads TGTGCCAGCAGCTTAATGGGACCGAACACCGGGGAGCTGTTTTTT.

This clonotype was seen only a few times. This rearrangement joins TRBV18 to TRBJ1-1; the D is unclear. Per germline, CDR1 KGHSH and CDR2 LQKENI. The CDR3 length is 15 residues. V was shortened by 3 bases and J by 4 bases, with 15 bases between the two germline ends. The CDR3 DNA follows: TGTGCCAGCTCACCCGGTCTGGGATGGAGCACTGAAGCTTTCTTT. It yields the protein CASSPGLGWSTEAFF.

This clonotype was observed a single time. As DNA, the CDR3 is TGTGCCAGCAGTGAAGCAGAATTCGGTGGCTACACCTTC. Translating it yields CASSEAEFGGYTF. V usage is TRBV6-1 and J usage is TRBJ1-2; D is undetermined. This CDR3 is 13 amino acids long. V was shortened by 0 bases and J by 7 bases, with 9 bases between the two germline ends. The germline CDR1 and CDR2 sequences are MNHNS and SASEGT.

The V gene is TRBV11-3, the J gene TRBJ2-6; D gene ambiguous. Germline loops: CDR1 SGHNT, CDR2 YENEEA. Deletions cut 1 base from V and 0 bases from J, with 10 bases between. CDR3 length equals 17 residues. In DNA form, the CDR3 reads TGTGCCAGCAGCTTAGGCTCTGATGCCTCTGGGGCCAACGTCCTGACTTTC. Protein product: CASSLGSDASGANVLTF.

This clonotype was seen ten or more times. The chain couples TRBV12-3 or TRBV12-4 to TRBJ2-6; the match to TRBD1 covers 7 bases. V lost 5 bases to trimming and J lost 2 bases; unmatched junction nucleotides: 0. This CDR3 has 14 residues. CDR3 nucleotide sequence: TGTGCCAGCAGTGACAGGGCTGGGGCCAACGTCCTGACTTTC. This gives the protein CASSDRAGANVLTF.

This clonotype was observed many times. The V and J genes are TRBV15 and TRBJ1-3; D gene ambiguous. The ends were cut back, 0 bases at V and 0 bases at J, with 9 bases in the middle. Germline CDR1 reads LNHNV; CDR2 reads YYDKDF (reference sequence). The length of the CDR3 is 16 residues. CDR3 region: CATSRDRTFSGNTIYF. The CDR3 DNA follows: TGTGCCACCAGCAGAGATCGGACTTTCTCTGGAAACACCATATATTTT.

The V gene is TRBV3-1, the J gene TRBJ2-5, with D unresolved. Per the germline V gene, CDR1 is LGHDT and CDR2 is YNNKEL (reference sequence). The CDR3 runs to 13 residues. Trimming pared 2 bases from V and 3 bases from J, leaving 7 bases between. CDR3 in amino acids: CASSQFLEETQYF. The CDR3 DNA sequence: TGTGCCAGCAGCCAATTCCTGGAAGAGACCCAGTACTTC.

This clonotype was found many times. CDR3: CASSPRTSGSYTQYF. The CDR3 bases are TGTGCCAGCAGCCCCAGGACTAGCGGGAGTTATACGCAGTATTTT. The chain links TRBV7-2 to TRBJ2-3, with 13 bases that match TRBD2. Unmatched junction bases numbered 6, after V lost 5 bases and J lost 7 bases. The CDR3 extends over 15 amino acids. Germline V lookup: CDR1 SGHTA, CDR2 FQGNSA. Combining the CDR3 with reference TRBV7-2 and TRBJ2-3 gives the whole variable domain GAGVSQSPSNKVTEKGKDVELRCDPISGHTALYWYRQSLGQGLEFLIYFQGNSAPDKSGLPSDRFSAERTGGSVSTLTIQRTQQEDSAVYLCASSPRTSGSYTQYFGPGTRLTVL.

This clonotype was seen a few times. J is TRBJ2-1 and V is TRBV19; D unresolved. This CDR3 region has 12 residues. The germline V gene encodes CDR1 LNHDA and CDR2 SQIVND (reference sequence). V was pared by 6 bases and J by 8 bases, with 11 bases between. CDR3 in DNA: TGTGCCAGTAGGGGCGAACGCGATGAGCAGTTCTTC. Its translation: CASRGERDEQFF.

This clonotype was counted at least ten times. The chain carries TRBV5-6 and TRBJ1-5; 7 bases are a match to TRBD1. Germline trimming cut 0 bases from V and 9 bases from J; bases unmatched to any gene: 6. The CDR3 loop spans 14 amino acids. The germline V gene encodes CDR1 SGHDT and CDR2 YYEEEE. This chain's CDR3 is CASSLGSGGGPQHF. In nucleotides, the CDR3 is TGTGCCAGCAGCTTGGGCTCAGGGGGGGGGCCCCAGCATTTT. Filled out from reference TRBV5-6 and TRBJ1-5, the complete variable domain reads DAGVTQSPTHLIKTRGQQVTLRCSPKSGHDTVSWYQQALGQGPQFIFQYYEEEERQRGNFPDRFSGHQFPNYSSELNVNALLLGDSALYLCASSLGSGGGPQHFGDGTRLSIL.

The chain carries TRBV27 and TRBJ2-3; 15 bases line up with TRBD2. The CDR3 has 19 residues. V lost 0 bases to trimming and J lost 0 bases; unmatched junction nucleotides: 4. Per germline, CDR1 MNHEY and CDR2 SMNVEV (reference sequence). DNA of the CDR3: TGTGCCAGCAGTTTATCCGGGACTAGCGGGAGGACTAGCACAGATACGCAGTATTTT. Translating gives CASSLSGTSGRTSTDTQYF.

This clonotype was detected ten times or more. The chain combines TRBV4-2 with TRBJ1-1; TRBD1 is a possible D gene (5 bases). The CDR3 length is 15 residues. V lost 0 bases to trimming and J lost 1 base, with 9 bases between them. Germline-derived CDR1 and CDR2 are LGHNA and YNFKEQ. This CDR3 reads CASSQDQRGNTEAFF. DNA of the CDR3: TGTGCCAGCAGCCAAGATCAGAGGGGGAACACTGAAGCTTTCTTT.

The V gene is TRBV5-4, the J gene TRBJ2-7; D could derive from TRBD1 or TRBD2 (5 bases each). Germline V lookup: CDR1 SGHNT, CDR2 YYREEE (reference sequence). Trimming stripped 0 bases from V and 5 bases from J, with 15 bases between. CDR3 length equals 15 residues. Here the CDR3 reads CASSLGGTRGHEQYF. The CDR3 bases are TGTGCCAGCAGCTTGGGTGGGACGCGTGGCCACGAGCAGTACTTC.

With regard to this clonotype: Without the conserved terminal phenylalanine or tryptophan, this CDR3 likely stems from a read error. The chain is built from TRBV9 and TRBJ2-3; tentatively, D is TRBD1 (5 bases). This CDR3 region has 11 residues. Germline V gives CDR1 SGDLS, CDR2 YYNGEE. The V gene lost 3 bases and the J gene lost 9 bases, with 8 bases spanning the gap. DNA for the CDR3: TGTGCCAGCAGCGCAGGGCCAACGCAGTATTAT. Protein: CASSAGPTQYY.

This clonotype was detected many times. Here the CDR3 DNA reads TGTGCCAGCAGTTTGTCAGGGGCCGGCAATCAGCCCCAGCATTTT. Translated: CASSLSGAGNQPQHF. The chain joins TRBV12-3 or TRBV12-4 to TRBJ1-5, with a weak D call TRBD1 (6 bases). V was shortened by 3 bases and J by 2 bases, with 11 bases between the two germline ends. The CDR3 covers 15 residues.

This clonotype was observed many times. This chain connects TRBV29-1 to TRBJ2-6; unclear D gene. V lost 2 bases and J 0 bases, leaving 11 bases between the germline ends. CDR1 is SQVTM and CDR2 is ANQGSEA in the germline V gene. The CDR3 totals 16 residues. This chain's CDR3 is CSVESPEVSGANVLTF. CDR3 sequence (DNA): TGCAGCGTTGAAAGTCCCGAAGTCTCTGGGGCCAACGTCCTGACTTTC.

There are many counts of this clonotype. The J gene is TRBJ2-3, the V gene TRBV7-3; D is unclear. The CDR3 is 14 residues long. V was shortened by 2 bases and J by 4 bases, with 10 bases between the two germline ends. The V gene's germline CDR1 is SGHTA and CDR2 FQGTGA. The CDR3 region is CASSLAGPADTQYF. CDR3 nucleotide sequence: TGTGCCAGCAGCTTAGCAGGTCCTGCAGATACGCAGTATTTT.

This clonotype was detected many times. The CDR3 protein is CASSPSGRNQETQYF. Here the CDR3 DNA reads TGCGCCAGCAGCCCTAGCGGGAGGAACCAAGAGACCCAGTACTTC. V is TRBV5-1 and J is TRBJ2-5; TRBD2 matches 11 bases. CDR1 and CDR2 (germline): SGHRS, YFSETQ. J was trimmed by 0 bases and V by 4 bases; bases with no gene match: 2. The CDR3 extends over 15 amino acids.

Turning to this clonotype: A read error is possible here, since a much larger clone lies one base away. This chain connects TRBV20-1 to TRBJ2-2; possibly TRBD1 for D (6 bases). The CDR3 runs to 13 residues. Per the germline V gene, CDR1 is DFQATT and CDR2 is SNEGSKA (reference sequence). CDR3 protein: CSARPTGTVELFF. In DNA, the CDR3 is TGCAGTGCTAGGCCTACAGGGACCGTGGAGCTGTTTTTT.

This clonotype was counted a few times. The V call is TRBV15, the J call TRBJ2-7; D gene unclear. The germline V gene has CDR1 LNHNV and CDR2 YYDKDF (reference sequence). CDR3 length equals 12 residues. V lost 3 bases, J lost 6 bases, and 9 bases lay in between. This CDR3 reads CATSSNPPEQYF. The DNA of the CDR3 is TGTGCCACCAGCAGTAACCCGCCCGAGCAGTACTTC.

At least ten counts were recorded for this clonotype. The rearrangement joins TRBV2 to TRBJ1-6; possibly TRBD1 for D (5 bases). The CDR3 is 13 residues long. V lost 8 bases, J lost 10 bases, and 15 bases lay in between. Germline V gene data show CDR1 as SNHLY and CDR2 as FYNNEI. In DNA form, the CDR3 reads TGTGCCAGCGAGGTTCCAGGGTCCTCACCCCTCCACTTT. Its protein is CASEVPGSSPLHF. The full variable domain, rest sourced from reference TRBV2 and TRBJ1-6, is EPEVTQTPSHQVTQMGQEVILRCVPISNHLYFYWYRQILGQKVEFLVSFYNNEISEKSEIFDDQFSVERPDGSNFTLKIRSTKLEDSAMYFCASEVPGSSPLHFGNGTRLTVT.

This clonotype was seen a few times. The chain recombines TRBV5-1 with TRBJ1-1; possible D gene TRBD1, 6 bases. Trimming shortened V by 6 bases and J by 1 base, and 10 bases separated the two germline ends. The CDR3 is 13 amino acids. Germline-derived CDR1 and CDR2 are SGHRS and YFSETQ. The CDR3 region is CASNREANTEAFF. The CDR3, as DNA: TGCGCCAGCAACAGGGAGGCGAACACTGAAGCTTTCTTT.

The CDR3 is CASSQVSGQYNEQFF. The CDR3 DNA reads as TGTGCCAGCAGCCAAGTTTCAGGGCAGTACAATGAGCAGTTCTTC. The chain recombines TRBV14 with TRBJ2-1, with a possible D match to TRBD1 (5 bases). Germline CDR1 and CDR2: SGHDN and FVKESK. V dropped 1 base and J dropped 4 bases, with 11 bases sitting between them. The CDR3 length is 15 residues. Looking up the rest from reference TRBV14 and TRBJ2-1 gives the full variable domain: EAGVTQFPSHSVIEKGQTVTLRCDPISGHDNLYWYRRVMGKEIKFLLHFVKESKQDESGMPNNRFLAERTGGTYSTLKVQPAELEDSGVYFCASSQVSGQYNEQFFGPGTRLTVL.

The table lists this clonotype with many counts. The rearrangement joins TRBV2 to TRBJ2-6; the D gene is possibly TRBD1 (6 bases). The CDR3 spans 15 residues. Germline lookup yields CDR1 SNHLY and CDR2 FYNNEI. With 3 bases removed from V and 7 bases from J, the gap between germline ends came to 13 bases. The CDR3 sequence: CASSENREVANVLTF. The CDR3, as DNA: TGTGCCAGCAGTGAGAACAGGGAAGTCGCCAACGTCCTGACTTTC.

This clonotype has ten or more counts. The chain combines TRBV7-2 with TRBJ2-5, with D perhaps TRBD1 or TRBD2 (5 bases each). This CDR3 contains 13 residues. The V gene lost 6 bases and the J gene lost 4 bases, with 12 bases spanning the gap. The germline V gene has CDR1 SGHTA and CDR2 FQGNSA. As DNA, the CDR3 is TGTGCCAGCAGTTGGGGGTTCGGAGAGACCCAGTACTTC. Translation gives CASSWGFGETQYF.

This clonotype came up a few times. This chain uses TRBV29-1 with TRBJ2-5; D perhaps matches TRBD2 (7 bases). CDR3 size: 14 residues. V dropped 3 bases and J dropped 7 bases, with 18 bases sitting between them. The germline CDR1 and CDR2 sequences are SQVTM and ANQGSEA. CDR3 region: CSVDVGGPTGTQYF. CDR3 in DNA: TGCAGCGTTGATGTGGGGGGGCCTACGGGGACCCAGTACTTC.

This clonotype occurred a few times. The V gene is TRBV13, the J gene TRBJ1-4; D is possibly TRBD1 (5 bases). CDR3 length: 12 amino acids. The V end was cut by 0 bases, the J end by 11 bases, with 7 bases between. Germline assignment: CDR1 PRHDT and CDR2 FYEKMQ (reference sequence). The CDR3 region has the DNA TGTGCCAGCAGCTTAGGCCGACAGAAACTGTTTTTT. Translating gives CASSLGRQKLFF. The full variable domain, its missing parts supplied by reference TRBV13 and TRBJ1-4, is AAGVIQSPRHLIKEKRETATLKCYPIPRHDTVYWYQQGPGQDPQFLISFYEKMQSDKGSIPDRFSAQQFSDYHSELNMSSLELGDSALYFCASSLGRQKLFFGSGTQLSVL.